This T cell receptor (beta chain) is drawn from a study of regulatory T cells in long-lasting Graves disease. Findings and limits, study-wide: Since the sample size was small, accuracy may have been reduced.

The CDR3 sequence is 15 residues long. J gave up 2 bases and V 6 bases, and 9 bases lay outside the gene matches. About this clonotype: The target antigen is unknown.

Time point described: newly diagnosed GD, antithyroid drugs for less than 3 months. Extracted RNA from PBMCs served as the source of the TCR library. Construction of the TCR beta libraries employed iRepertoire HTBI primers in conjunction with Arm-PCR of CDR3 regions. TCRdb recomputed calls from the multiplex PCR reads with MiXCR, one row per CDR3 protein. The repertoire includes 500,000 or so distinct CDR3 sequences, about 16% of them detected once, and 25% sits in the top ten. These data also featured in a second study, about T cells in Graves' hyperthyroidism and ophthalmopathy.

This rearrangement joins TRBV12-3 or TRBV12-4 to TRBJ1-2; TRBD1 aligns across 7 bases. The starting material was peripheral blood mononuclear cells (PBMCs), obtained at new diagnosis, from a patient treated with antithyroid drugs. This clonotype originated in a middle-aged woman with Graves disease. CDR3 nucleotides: TGTGCCAGCAGGGGCAGGACAGGCCCCAACTATGGCTACACCTTC. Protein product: CASRGRTGPNYGYTF.